This T cell receptor (beta chain) was recovered during a study of control samples from healthy donors and cancer patients. Deletions cut 4 bases from V and 3 bases from J, with 9 bases between. Germline V CDR1 and CDR2: MNHEY, SVGAGI. This CDR3 contains 13 residues. In its sample, this clone was seen once. Only in-frame clones appear in the TCRdb table, and some are missing; sequencing was by immunoSEQ multiplex PCR. The table lists 190,000 or so clones, around 93% of them singletons. The sequence came from a man aged 18 to 29 in good health. The chain couples TRBV6-5 to TRBJ1-2, with D perhaps matching TRBD1 (5 bases). The sequenced material came from blood. The CDR3 DNA is TGTGCCAGCAGTTTAGTCAGGGACTATGGCTACACCTTC. Translation: CASSLVRDYGYTF.